This TCR beta chain was captured by sequencing in a study of TIL therapy for anti-PD-1-resistant metastatic lung cancer. The sample's time point: pre-treatment sample, taken before nivolumab and TIL therapy. The immunoSEQ assay was v3. Assay: immunoSEQ multiplex PCR; the TCRdb copy retains only in-frame clones and omits some. This table holds 50,000 to 65,000 clones, 80% to 90% found once. The sequenced sample was blood, obtained at baseline. This TCR came from a person aged 25-85 years with non-small cell lung cancer.

CDR3 loop: CSVAIPPVYEQYF. Here the CDR3 DNA reads TGCAGCGTCGCGATCCCACCGGTCTACGAGCAGTACTTC. The chain employs TRBV29-1 and TRBJ2-7; D remains unclear. V dropped 6 bases and J dropped 3 bases, with 15 bases sitting between them. Per the germline V gene, CDR1 is SQVTM and CDR2 is ANQGSEA. There are 13 residues in the CDR3.